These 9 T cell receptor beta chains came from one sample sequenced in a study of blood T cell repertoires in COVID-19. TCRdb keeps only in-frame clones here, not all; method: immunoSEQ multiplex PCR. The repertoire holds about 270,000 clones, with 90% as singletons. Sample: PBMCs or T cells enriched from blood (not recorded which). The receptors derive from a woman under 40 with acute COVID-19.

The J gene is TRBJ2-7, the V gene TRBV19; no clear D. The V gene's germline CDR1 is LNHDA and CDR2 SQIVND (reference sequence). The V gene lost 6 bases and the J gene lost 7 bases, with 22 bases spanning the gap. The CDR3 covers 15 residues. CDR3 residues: CASSSPERQAGEQYF. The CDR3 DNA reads TGTGCCAGTAGCTCCCCGGAGAGGCAAGCTGGTGAGCAGTACTTC.

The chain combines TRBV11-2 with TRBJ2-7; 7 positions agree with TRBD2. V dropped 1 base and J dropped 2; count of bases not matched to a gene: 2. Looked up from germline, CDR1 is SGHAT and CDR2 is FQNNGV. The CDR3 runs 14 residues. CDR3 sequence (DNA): TGTGCCAGCAGCTTAGTTGCGGGAGCCTACGAGCAGTACTTC. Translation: CASSLVAGAYEQYF.

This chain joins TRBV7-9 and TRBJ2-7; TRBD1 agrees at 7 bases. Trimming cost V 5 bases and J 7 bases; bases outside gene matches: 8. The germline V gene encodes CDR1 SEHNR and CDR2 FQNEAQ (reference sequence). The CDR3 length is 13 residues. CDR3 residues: CASSPQTGLEQYF. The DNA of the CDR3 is TGTGCCAGCAGCCCACAGACAGGGCTGGAGCAGTACTTC.

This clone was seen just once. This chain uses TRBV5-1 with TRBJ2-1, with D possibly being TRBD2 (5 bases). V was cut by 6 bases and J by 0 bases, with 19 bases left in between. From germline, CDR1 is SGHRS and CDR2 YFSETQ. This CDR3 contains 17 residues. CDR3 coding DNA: TGCGCCAGCATCCCGTCTACTAGTGAAAACTCCTACAATGAGCAGTTCTTC. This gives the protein CASIPSTSENSYNEQFF.

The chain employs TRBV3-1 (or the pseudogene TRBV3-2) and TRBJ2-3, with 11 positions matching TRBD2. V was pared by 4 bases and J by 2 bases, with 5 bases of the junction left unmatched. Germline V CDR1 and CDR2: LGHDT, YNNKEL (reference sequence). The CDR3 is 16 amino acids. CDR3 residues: CASSLVLAGDTDTQYF. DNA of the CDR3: TGTGCCAGCAGCCTAGTACTAGCGGGAGACACAGATACGCAGTATTTT.

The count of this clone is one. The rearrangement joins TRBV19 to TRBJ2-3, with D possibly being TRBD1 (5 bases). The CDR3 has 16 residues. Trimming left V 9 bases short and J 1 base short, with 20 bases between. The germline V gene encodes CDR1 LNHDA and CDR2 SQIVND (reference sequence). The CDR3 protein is CASAPQDLRGTDTQYF. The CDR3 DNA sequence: TGTGCCAGCGCGCCTCAAGACCTCAGGGGCACAGATACGCAGTATTTT. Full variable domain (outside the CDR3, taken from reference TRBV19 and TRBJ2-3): DGGITQSPKYLFRKEGQNVTLSCEQNLNHDAMYWYRQDPGQGLRLIYYSQIVNDFQKGDIAEGYSVSREKKESFPLTVTSAQKNPTAFYLCASAPQDLRGTDTQYFGPGTRLTVL.

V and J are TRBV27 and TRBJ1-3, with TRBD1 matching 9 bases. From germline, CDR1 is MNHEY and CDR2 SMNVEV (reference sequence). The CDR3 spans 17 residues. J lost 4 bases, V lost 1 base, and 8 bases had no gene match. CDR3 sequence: CASSLWPPGQGGNTIYF. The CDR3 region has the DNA TGTGCCAGCAGTTTATGGCCACCGGGACAGGGAGGAAACACCATATATTTT.

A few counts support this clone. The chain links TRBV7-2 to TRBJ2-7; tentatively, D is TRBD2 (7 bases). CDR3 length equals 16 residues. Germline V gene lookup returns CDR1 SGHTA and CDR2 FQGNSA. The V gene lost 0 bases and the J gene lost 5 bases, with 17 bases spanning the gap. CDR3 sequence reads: CASSLAGGGSSHEQYF. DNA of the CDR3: TGTGCCAGCAGCTTAGCCGGGGGCGGGAGTTCACACGAGCAGTACTTC.

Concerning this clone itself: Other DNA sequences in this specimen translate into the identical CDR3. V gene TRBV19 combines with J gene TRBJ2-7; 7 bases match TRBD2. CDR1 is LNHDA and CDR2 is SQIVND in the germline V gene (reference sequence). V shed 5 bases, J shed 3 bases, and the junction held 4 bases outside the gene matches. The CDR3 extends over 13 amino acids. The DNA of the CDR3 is TGTGCCAGTAGTCCGGGGGGTAGCTACGAGCAGTACTTC. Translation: CASSPGGSYEQYF.